Following are 29 T cell receptor beta chains from one sample sequenced in a study of blood T cell repertoires in COVID-19. Method: immunoSEQ multiplex PCR; TCRdb's copy keeps in-frame clones and lacks some. The sample shows 210,000 or so clones, 80% of them seen only once. The material sequenced was PBMCs or T cells enriched from blood (not recorded which). These receptors were obtained from a woman aged 40 to 50 with acute COVID-19.

Turning to this clone: The same CDR3 can be traced to other DNA sequences in this sample. The DNA of the CDR3 is TGTGCCAGCAGTCGGGACAGGGACACTGAAGCTTTCTTT. It encodes CASSRDRDTEAFF. The rearrangement uses TRBV6-4 and TRBJ1-1, with 9 bases identical to TRBD1. CDR3 length: 13 amino acids. The V gene end was trimmed by 5 bases and the J gene end by 3 bases; junction bases not matched to a gene: 1. Germline V gene lookup returns CDR1 MRHNA and CDR2 SNTAGT.

In DNA, the CDR3 is TGTGCCACCAGTGACTCGACAGGGAGCTCCTACAATGAGCAGTTCTTC. It encodes CATSDSTGSSYNEQFF. This chain uses TRBV24-1 with TRBJ2-1; 7 bases are a match to TRBD1. The CDR3 length is 16 residues. With V trimmed by 4 bases and J by 0 bases, 5 bases remained unmatched. Germline V gene data show CDR1 as KGHDR and CDR2 as SFDVKD.

The chain has TRBV28 and TRBJ1-3; 8 nucleotides match TRBD1. V was pared by 9 bases and J by 0 bases, with 7 bases of the junction left unmatched. CDR3 size: 15 residues. Germline assignment: CDR1 MDHEN and CDR2 SYDVKM. CDR3 sequence: CASQDREISGNTIYF. The CDR3 DNA reads as TGTGCCAGTCAGGACAGGGAAATCTCTGGAAACACCATATATTTT.

J is TRBJ1-2 and V is TRBV5-6, with D hard to call. Germline V gives CDR1 SGHDT, CDR2 YYEEEE. The CDR3 loop spans 13 amino acids. V lost 3 bases and J lost 2, with 8 bases in between. This CDR3 reads CASSSTPNYGYTF. For the CDR3, the DNA is TGTGCCAGCAGCTCGACACCGAACTATGGCTACACCTTC.

The rearrangement joins TRBV20-1 to TRBJ2-3; D unclear. The CDR3 extends over 14 amino acids. The V and J ends lost 3 bases and 4 bases respectively, with 14 bases between them. Germline values: CDR1 DFQATT, CDR2 SNEGSKA (reference sequence). CDR3 sequence (DNA): TGCAGTGCTAGTCTCGGTATGAGCCCAGATACGCAGTATTTT. Amino acids: CSASLGMSPDTQYF.

In nucleotides, the CDR3 is TGTGCCAGCAGTTCCGCCTGGGGGGGAGCAACAGATACGCAGTATTTT. It is translated as CASSSAWGGATDTQYF. V usage is TRBV28 and J usage is TRBJ2-3, with 7 nucleotides matching TRBD2. This CDR3 has 16 amino acids. Trimming at V came to 4 bases and at J to 3 bases, leaving 10 bases not matched to a gene. In germline, CDR1 is MDHEN, CDR2 SYDVKM.

This clone appeared a few times. The chain employs TRBV3-1 (or the pseudogene TRBV3-2) and TRBJ2-5; TRBD2 aligns across 9 bases. Trimming removed 0 bases from V and 7 bases from J; junction bases left unmatched: 9. Germline assignment: CDR1 LGHDT and CDR2 YNNKEL (reference sequence). This CDR3 spans 16 amino acids. The CDR3 protein is CASSQELAGVLGTQYF. The CDR3 coding sequence is TGTGCCAGCAGCCAAGAGTTAGCGGGGGTTCTAGGGACCCAGTACTTC.

This chain's CDR3 is CASAKYGTGSPNQPQHF. The CDR3 region has the DNA TGTGCCAGCGCCAAGTACGGGACAGGCTCTCCGAATCAGCCCCAGCATTTT. V usage is TRBV7-8 and J usage is TRBJ1-5; 8 bases agree with TRBD1. The CDR3 totals 17 residues. Germline-derived CDR1 and CDR2 are SGHVS and FQNEAQ. The V gene end was trimmed by 8 bases and the J gene end by 4 bases; junction bases not matched to a gene: 16.

This clone was seen a handful of times. This rearrangement joins TRBV9 to TRBJ2-1, with D unresolved. The germline V and J ends were trimmed by 1 base and 2 bases, with 4 bases remaining between them. Germline V gene lookup returns CDR1 SGDLS and CDR2 YYNGEE. The CDR3 loop spans 13 amino acids. Here the CDR3 reads CASSVSTYNEQFF. As DNA, the CDR3 is TGTGCCAGCAGCGTATCCACCTACAATGAGCAGTTCTTC.

The V gene is TRBV6-2 or TRBV6-3, the J gene TRBJ1-2; D is uncertain. The CDR3 spans 13 residues. CDR1 MNHEY and CDR2 SVGEGT come from the germline V gene. Trimming shortened V by 4 bases and J by 5 bases, and 11 bases separated the two germline ends. DNA for the CDR3: TGTGCCAGCAGTTCTGTCGGGGATTATGGCTACACCTTC. It codes for CASSSVGDYGYTF.

The chain uses TRBV6-5 and TRBJ1-2; tentatively, D is TRBD1 (6 bases). Trimming left V 1 base short and J 13 bases short, with 16 bases between. Germline loops: CDR1 MNHEY, CDR2 SVGAGI. This CDR3 has 13 amino acids. The CDR3 here is CASSYLFRRQATF. Written as DNA, the CDR3 is TGTGCCAGCAGTTACTTGTTCCGTCGACAGGCCACCTTC.

The chain has TRBV7-9 and TRBJ2-5; D perhaps matches TRBD2 (6 bases). V shed 3 bases and J shed 1 base, with 12 bases lying between them. The CDR3 consists of 15 residues. Germline CDR1 reads SEHNR; CDR2 reads FQNEAQ (reference sequence). The CDR3 DNA reads TGTGCCAGCAGCTTGGACCGGGACTCCCAAGAGACCCAGTACTTC. Translation gives CASSLDRDSQETQYF.

The gene calls are TRBV5-1 and TRBJ1-2; 8 bases map to TRBD1. The CDR3 sequence is 14 residues long. J lost 4 bases, V lost 4 bases, and 6 bases had no gene match. Germline V gene data show CDR1 as SGHRS and CDR2 as YFSETQ. The CDR3 reads CASSGTGGPYGYTF. The CDR3 nucleotides are TGCGCCAGCAGCGGAACAGGGGGGCCCTATGGCTACACCTTC.

This clone was found a few times. The rearrangement links TRBV19 to TRBJ1-1; D is ambiguous. V was shortened by 6 bases and J by 6 bases, with 20 bases between the two germline ends. The CDR3 contains 15 residues. In germline, CDR1 is LNHDA, CDR2 SQIVND (reference sequence). This CDR3 reads CASSLGGGIQSEAFF. The CDR3 region has the DNA TGTGCCAGTAGCCTTGGAGGAGGGATTCAGTCTGAAGCTTTCTTT.

The rearrangement joins TRBV7-8 to TRBJ1-2, with 7 nucleotides matching TRBD1. V was pared by 5 bases and J by 5 bases, with 8 bases of the junction left unmatched. Germline loops: CDR1 SGHVS, CDR2 FQNEAQ. The CDR3 sequence is 14 residues long. The CDR3 sequence: CASSTDRVSYGYTF. Here the CDR3 DNA reads TGTGCCAGCAGCACAGACAGGGTTAGTTATGGCTACACCTTC.

The chain combines TRBV10-3 with TRBJ2-5; 15 nucleotides line up with TRBD2. The V gene's germline CDR1 is ENHRY and CDR2 SYGVKD. This CDR3 has 16 amino acids. Trimming cost V 2 bases and J 5 bases; bases outside gene matches: 3. The CDR3 DNA reads TGTGCCATCAGTGAGCACGGGACTAGCGGGGGGGAGACCCAGTACTTC. This codes for CAISEHGTSGGETQYF.

The chain uses TRBV7-2 and TRBJ2-1; D is uncertain. V was pared by 5 bases and J by 9 bases, with 20 bases between. Looked up from germline, CDR1 is SGHTA and CDR2 is FQGNSA. The CDR3 covers 15 residues. The chain's CDR3 is CASSVLPLNPGEQFF. CDR3 bases: TGTGCCAGCAGCGTTTTACCCCTAAATCCCGGTGAGCAGTTCTTC.

J is TRBJ2-7 and V is TRBV5-1; weak D call: TRBD2 (6 bases). Trimming removed 5 bases from V and 6 bases from J, with 12 bases in between. Germline assignment: CDR1 SGHRS and CDR2 YFSETQ. The CDR3 contains 12 residues. CDR3 DNA: TGCGCCAGCAGTCTACAGGAGGGCGAGCAGTACTTC. Protein: CASSLQEGEQYF.

V is TRBV18 and J is TRBJ1-5; TRBD1 agrees at 7 bases. The junction had 11 bases not matched to a gene; V was cut back by 2 bases and J by 4 bases. Germline V CDR1 and CDR2: KGHSH, LQKENI. CDR3 size: 17 residues. CDR3 in amino acids: CASSPFSRGAKNQPQHF. The CDR3 nucleotides read TGTGCCAGCTCACCATTTTCCAGGGGGGCTAAAAATCAGCCCCAGCATTTT.

The chain is built from TRBV6-5 and TRBJ1-2; D unclear. Between the trimmed V and J ends, which lost 4 bases and 5 bases, there was a span of 8 bases. The germline V gene has CDR1 MNHEY and CDR2 SVGAGI. This CDR3 comprises 12 residues. The CDR3 coding sequence is TGTGCCAGCAGTTCGGACTGGTATGGCTACACCTTC. Its translation is CASSSDWYGYTF.

In this sample, this clone turned up a few times. The V call is TRBV6-5, the J call TRBJ1-2, with 7 nucleotides matching TRBD1. This CDR3 comprises 15 residues. Per germline, CDR1 MNHEY and CDR2 SVGAGI. The V segment lost 3 bases and the J segment 5 bases; nucleotides outside the gene matches: 9. CDR3 amino acids: CASSYRLTGSYGYTF. The CDR3 DNA follows: TGTGCCAGCAGTTATCGATTGACAGGGTCGTATGGCTACACCTTC.

The J gene is TRBJ2-3, the V gene TRBV15, with TRBD1 matching 7 bases. CDR1 LNHNV and CDR2 YYDKDF come from the germline V gene (reference sequence). This CDR3 has 21 amino acids. V lost 0 bases and J lost 0; bases outside the gene matches: 18. CDR3 residues: CATSREGPGDSTPRSTDTQYF. In nucleotides, the CDR3 is TGTGCCACCAGCAGAGAAGGACCCGGGGACAGTACTCCCCGTAGCACAGATACGCAGTATTTT.

The chain uses TRBV20-1 and TRBJ2-7; D remains unclear. CDR1 and CDR2 (germline): DFQATT, SNEGSKA (reference sequence). This CDR3 spans 13 amino acids. Between the trimmed V and J ends, which lost 4 bases and 2 bases, there was a span of 12 bases. CDR3 coding DNA: TGCAGTGCTATTGACTCCTCGGCCTACGAGCAGTACTTC. It codes for CSAIDSSAYEQYF.

This rearrangement joins TRBV6-5 to TRBJ2-7; a possible D gene is TRBD2 (6 bases). Germline V gene data show CDR1 as MNHEY and CDR2 as SVGAGI. The V and J ends lost 0 bases and 3 bases respectively, with 12 bases between them. The CDR3 spans 15 residues. The CDR3 is CASSYSGGPGYEQYF. CDR3 nucleotides: TGTGCCAGCAGTTACTCCGGGGGTCCTGGCTACGAGCAGTACTTC.

V usage is TRBV15 and J usage is TRBJ1-5; TRBD1 is a possible D gene (6 bases). Germline-derived CDR1 and CDR2 are LNHNV and YYDKDF (reference sequence). This CDR3 has 16 residues. Trimming left V 1 base short and J 4 bases short, with 14 bases between. The CDR3 DNA sequence: TGTGCCACCAGCAGAGCTGGGGTTCAGGGGAATCAGCCCCAGCATTTT. Translating it yields CATSRAGVQGNQPQHF.

The J gene is TRBJ1-3, the V gene TRBV3-1 (or the pseudogene TRBV3-2), with D tentatively TRBD1 (6 bases). V was trimmed by 4 bases and J by 4 bases, leaving 11 bases between them. The V gene's germline CDR1 is LGHDT and CDR2 YNNKEL (reference sequence). This CDR3 comprises 14 residues. CDR3: CASSPTGSGNTIYF. DNA of the CDR3: TGTGCCAGCAGCCCGACAGGTTCAGGAAACACCATATATTTT.

This chain links TRBV2 with TRBJ1-3; TRBD1 is a possible D gene (5 bases). Germline values: CDR1 SNHLY, CDR2 FYNNEI. The CDR3 length is 12 residues. Trimming removed 7 bases from V and 10 bases from J, with 14 bases in between. CDR3 nucleotide sequence: TGTGCCAGCACCTTAGGGGAGGGGACCATATATTTT. Protein: CASTLGEGTIYF. The full variable domain, completed using reference TRBV2 and TRBJ1-3, is EPEVTQTPSHQVTQMGQEVILRCVPISNHLYFYWYRQILGQKVEFLVSFYNNEISEKSEIFDDQFSVERPDGSNFTLKIRSTKLEDSAMYFCASTLGEGTIYFGEGSWLTVV.

The chain uses TRBV25-1 and TRBJ1-1, with 9 bases identical to TRBD1. CDR1 and CDR2 (germline): MGHDK, SYGVNS. CDR3 length equals 17 residues. Trimming at V came to 3 bases and at J to 5 bases, leaving 13 bases not matched to a gene. The CDR3 is CASSDLRDRARGTEAFF. The CDR3 bases are TGTGCCAGCAGTGACCTTCGGGACAGGGCAAGAGGTACTGAAGCTTTCTTT.

This chain links TRBV5-4 with TRBJ2-5; possibly TRBD1 for D (6 bases). Germline CDR1 reads SGHNT; CDR2 reads YYREEE (reference sequence). V lost 2 bases to trimming and J lost 4 bases, with 15 bases between them. This CDR3 spans 15 amino acids. The CDR3 bases are TGTGCCAGCAGCTTAGTTGGGGGCGCGATAGAGACCCAGTACTTC. Amino acid sequence: CASSLVGGAIETQYF.